The source of this T cell receptor beta chain is a study of cytomegalovirus exposure and HLA in healthy donors. V lost 6 bases to trimming and J lost 7 bases, with 13 bases between them. CDR3 length: 12 amino acids. CDR1 and CDR2 from the germline V gene are MNHEY and SVGAGI. 13 Jbeta primers and 60 Vbeta primers were used for the PCR. Some clones are missing from TCRdb's copy, which holds only in-frame ones; the method was immunoSEQ multiplex PCR. This table holds about 190,000 clones, 60% to 85% found once. The sequenced material came from PBMCs. The V and J genes are TRBV6-5 and TRBJ2-7, with D perhaps matching TRBD1 (7 bases). The sequence was collected from a woman between 18 and 29 years old in good health and CMV-seronegative. The CDR3 DNA follows: TGTGCCAGCAGCGAACAGGGGAGGGAGCAGTACTTC. Translation: CASSEQGREQYF.